The clone carrying this T cell receptor beta chain appeared many times. What it binds is unknown. The sample originates from a study of CD8 T cells in ankylosing spondylitis. With V trimmed by 6 bases and J by 4 bases, 4 bases remained unmatched. The CDR3 has 13 residues. Study outcomes and limitations: Reportedly, matched ankylosing spondylitis synovial fluid was significantly enriched for disease-linked clones. Made up of about eight highly homologous variants, a TCR beta motif appeared characteristic of ankylosing spondylitis blood. Some of these motif variants have turned up before, in reports on reactive arthritis synovial fluid and blood.

Making use of molecular barcodes, quantitative 5'-RACE generated TCR beta libraries. TCRdb used MiXCR to reprocess the 5' RACE reads, holding one entry per CDR3 protein. The table has around 120,000 distinct CDR3 sequences, approximately 9.7% seen once. This TCR came from a male donor with ankylosing spondylitis or in good health (not recorded which). Sample: blood, either unsorted or a sorted T cell fraction (not recorded which). The J gene is TRBJ1-1, the V gene TRBV12-3 or TRBV12-4; 8 nucleotides line up with TRBD1. The DNA of the CDR3 is TGTGCCAGCAGCTACAGGGGGGGCACTGAAGCTTTCTTT. Translation gives CASSYRGGTEAFF.